This TCR beta chain was observed in a study of T cell responses to AZD1222 COVID-19 vaccine. Turning to this clone: Other DNA sequences from this sample encode an identical CDR3 as well.

TCRdb's table, derived via immunoSEQ multiplex PCR, lists solely in-frame clones and lacks some. The data show about 130,000 clones, with around 93% seen just once and 6% to 7% held by the top ten. Trimming cost V 5 bases and J 4 bases, with 5 bases left between them. Looked up from germline, CDR1 is LNHDA and CDR2 is SQIVND (reference sequence). CDR3 size: 12 residues. The gene calls are TRBV19 and TRBJ2-2; D gene unclear. Sequenced material: peripheral blood, taken 28 days after the second AZD1222 dose. The clonotype was recovered from an adult who received the AZD1222 COVID-19 vaccine. CDR3 region: CASSEITGELFF. In DNA form, the CDR3 reads TGTGCCAGTAGTGAGATCACCGGGGAGCTGTTTTTT.